This T cell receptor beta chain was sequenced during a study of cytomegalovirus exposure and HLA in healthy donors. With 6 bases removed from V and 12 bases from J, the gap between germline ends came to 17 bases. CDR1 and CDR2 from the germline V gene are KGHSH and LQKENI. The CDR3 is 12 residues long. The sample holds a few counts of this clone. 60 Vbeta and 13 Jbeta primers were used in PCR. Sequencing was performed with immunoSEQ multiplex PCR; in TCRdb, only in-frame clones are kept and a portion is missing. The sample carries some 190,000 clones, just under 75% recorded once. The receptor's source is a man aged 30-40 years in good health and CMV-seropositive. The chain uses TRBV18 and TRBJ1-2, with D tentatively TRBD1 (5 bases). What was sequenced was PBMCs. In DNA form, the CDR3 reads TGTGCCAGCTCGCAGGGAGGGGACGGCCACACCTTC. Its translation is CASSQGGDGHTF. Combining the CDR3 with reference TRBV18 and TRBJ1-2 gives the whole variable domain NAGVMQNPRHLVRRRGQEARLRCSPMKGHSHVYWYRQLPEEGLKFMVYLQKENIIDESGMPKERFSAEFPKEGPSILRIQQVVRGDSAAYFCASSQGGDGHTFGSGTRLTVV.